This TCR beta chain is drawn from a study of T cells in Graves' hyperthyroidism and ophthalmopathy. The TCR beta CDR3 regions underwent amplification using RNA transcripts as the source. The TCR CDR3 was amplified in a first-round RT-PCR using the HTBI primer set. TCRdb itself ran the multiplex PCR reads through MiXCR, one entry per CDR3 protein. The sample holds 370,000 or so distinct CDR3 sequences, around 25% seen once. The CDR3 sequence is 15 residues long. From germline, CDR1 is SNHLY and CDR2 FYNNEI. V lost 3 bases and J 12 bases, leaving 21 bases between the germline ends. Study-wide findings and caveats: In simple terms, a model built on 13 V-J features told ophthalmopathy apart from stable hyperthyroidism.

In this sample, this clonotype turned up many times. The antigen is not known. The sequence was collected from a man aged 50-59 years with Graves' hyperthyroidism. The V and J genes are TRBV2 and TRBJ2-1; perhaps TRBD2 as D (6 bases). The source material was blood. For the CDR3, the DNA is TGTGCCAGCAGTGAGGGCGGTCTAGCGCTGCTCGGGCAGTTCTTC. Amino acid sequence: CASSEGGLALLGQFF. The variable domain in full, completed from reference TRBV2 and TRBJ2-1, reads EPEVTQTPSHQVTQMGQEVILRCVPISNHLYFYWYRQILGQKVEFLVSFYNNEISEKSEIFDDQFSVERPDGSNFTLKIRSTKLEDSAMYFCASSEGGLALLGQFFGPGTRLTVL.